This TCR beta chain derives from a study of Tregs in tolerant kidney transplant recipients. The V and J ends lost 1 base and 7 bases respectively, with 13 bases between them. This CDR3 is built from 14 residues. Germline V gene sequence: CDR1 MNHNS, CDR2 SASEGT. Some clones are missing from TCRdb's copy, which holds only in-frame ones; the method was immunoSEQ multiplex PCR. The repertoire has hundreds of thousands of clones, about 80% of them found once; the top ten carry around 0.64%. The sample taken for sequencing was CD4+ T cells from blood. This receptor was obtained from a human donor in good health. The rearrangement joins TRBV6-1 to TRBJ1-2; D uncertain. The CDR3 spells CASSEVQVVSGYTF. The CDR3 bases are TGTGCCAGCAGTGAAGTTCAGGTGGTGAGTGGCTACACCTTC.